This T cell receptor beta chain stems from a study of control samples from healthy donors and cancer patients. Sequenced by immunoSEQ multiplex PCR; TCRdb stores in-frame clones only, minus some. The sample records about 20,000 clones, about 82% being singletons. The length of the CDR3 is 15 residues. The V end was cut by 2 bases, the J end by 1 base, with 9 bases between. Germline lookup yields CDR1 SGDLS and CDR2 YYNGEE. Sequenced input: PBMCs. This clonotype was sampled from a woman in her 70s with colorectal cancer. This chain links TRBV9 with TRBJ2-2; D is uncertain. The CDR3 is CASSVTTGNTGELFF. CDR3 DNA: TGTGCCAGCAGCGTTACTACGGGGAACACCGGGGAGCTGTTTTTT. The complete variable domain, with remaining parts taken from reference TRBV9 and TRBJ2-2, reads DSGVTQTPKHLITATGQRVTLRCSPRSGDLSVYWYQQSLDQGLQFLIQYYNGEERAKGNILERFSAQQFPDLHSELNLSSLELGDSALYFCASSVTTGNTGELFFGEGSRLTVL.